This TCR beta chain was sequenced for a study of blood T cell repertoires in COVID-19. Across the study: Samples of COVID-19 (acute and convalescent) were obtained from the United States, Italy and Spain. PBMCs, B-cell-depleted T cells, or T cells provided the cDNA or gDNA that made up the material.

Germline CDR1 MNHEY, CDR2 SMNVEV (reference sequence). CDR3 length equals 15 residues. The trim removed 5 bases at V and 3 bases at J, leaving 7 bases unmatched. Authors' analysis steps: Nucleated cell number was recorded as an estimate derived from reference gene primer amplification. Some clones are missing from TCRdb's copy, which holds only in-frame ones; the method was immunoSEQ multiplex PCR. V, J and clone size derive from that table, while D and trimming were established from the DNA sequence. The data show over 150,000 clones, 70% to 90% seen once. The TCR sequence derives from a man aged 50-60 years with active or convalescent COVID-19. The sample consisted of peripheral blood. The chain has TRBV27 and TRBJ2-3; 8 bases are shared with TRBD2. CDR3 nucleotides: TGTGCCAGCAGTCCGGGAGGGGATAGGACAGATACGCAGTATTTT. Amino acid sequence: CASSPGGDRTDTQYF.